These 5 T cell receptor beta chains were sequenced from one sample in a study of T-cell memory formation after mild COVID-19. TCRdb analysed the 5' RACE reads with MiXCR anew, one entry per CDR3 protein. Of fewer than 350,000 distinct CDR3 sequences listed, roughly 15% were seen once; the top ten hold about 20%. The sample was PBMCs or a T cell subset sorted from them (not recorded which). These receptors were obtained from a young man who had mild COVID-19 (a few samples of this study predate the infection). Cell type and time point are not known.

The rearrangement joins TRBV5-6 to TRBJ2-7; D possibly corresponds to TRBD1 (6 bases). The germline V gene encodes CDR1 SGHDT and CDR2 YYEEEE. This CDR3 region has 14 residues. Trimming pared 0 bases from V and 5 bases from J, leaving 12 bases between. The CDR3 region is CASSLGDTLNEQYV. CDR3 nucleotides: TGTGCCAGCAGCTTGGGGGACACCCTTAACGAGCAGTACGTC.

The chain combines TRBV6-5 with TRBJ1-1, with D tentatively TRBD1 (6 bases). CDR1 and CDR2 (germline): MNHEY, SVGAGI. The germline V and J ends were trimmed by 2 bases and 4 bases, with 8 bases remaining between them. This CDR3 is 13 amino acids long. CDR3 loop: CASSYGQSTEAFF. The CDR3, as DNA: TGTGCCAGCAGTTACGGACAGAGCACTGAAGCTTTCTTT.

This clonotype turned up a few times. The chain combines TRBV7-2 with TRBJ2-2; 7 bases line up with TRBD2. The ends lost 5 bases at V and 7 bases at J; junction bases unmatched: 10. Germline CDR1 is SGHTA and CDR2 is FQGNSA. This CDR3 region has 15 residues. The CDR3 DNA follows: TGTGCCAGCAGCCATATACCCGGGGGGATCGGGGAGCTGTTTTTT. Translating it yields CASSHIPGGIGELFF.

The chain carries TRBV4-1 and TRBJ1-2; TRBD1 aligns across 8 bases. Germline lookup yields CDR1 MGHRA and CDR2 YSYEKL. The CDR3 is made up of 15 amino acids. Trimming at V came to 0 bases and at J to 3 bases, leaving 3 bases not matched to a gene. The CDR3 loop reads CASSQDPGGDYGYTF. CDR3 DNA sequence: TGCGCCAGCAGCCAAGATCCAGGGGGCGACTATGGCTACACCTTC.

This clonotype has only a few counts. J is TRBJ2-2 and V is TRBV12-3 or TRBV12-4; D ambiguous. The CDR3 is 11 residues long. V lost 8 bases to trimming and J lost 6 bases, with 7 bases between them. CDR3 region: CASRKPGELFF. CDR3 bases: TGTGCCAGCCGGAAACCCGGGGAGCTGTTTTTT.